This T cell receptor beta chain was found in a study of Ad26.COV2.S vaccination and SARS-CoV-2 variants. As for the study in general: By the intramuscular route, Ad26.COV2.S was given once, or twice 56 days apart.

The treatment: some 20 received Ad26.COV2.S at low or high dose, single or two shots; several received placebo; per-sample allocation not given. On day 63 after the first injection, vaccine and placebo recipients gave samples. Worth noting for this clone: What it binds is not known.

Findings and caveats of the study: Spike-specific CD8+ and CD4+ T cell responses reportedly showed substantial breadth after vaccination.

Here immunoSEQ multiplex PCR was the method, and the copy in TCRdb shows in-frame clones only, minus some. The repertoire holds approximately 460,000 clones, with about 88% as singletons. The CDR3 extends over 13 amino acids. Germline V gene lookup returns CDR1 WNHNN and CDR2 SYGVQD (reference sequence). V shed 6 bases and J shed 4 bases, with 9 bases lying between them. This receptor was identified in a person between 18 and 59 years old who received the Ad26.COV2.S COVID-19 vaccine or a placebo. Sample: peripheral blood, taken in a trial of Ad26.COV2.S vaccine versus placebo. This chain uses TRBV10-1 with TRBJ2-2; D is ambiguous. The CDR3 bases are TGCGCCAGCAGCGGAGTGGCCACCGGGGAGCTGTTTTTT. Its protein product is CASSGVATGELFF.